The 13 T cell receptor beta chains listed next were all sequenced from one sample in a study of EBV T-cell therapy then PD-1 blockade in nasopharyngeal carcinoma. Data came from immunoSEQ multiplex PCR; TCRdb stores just in-frame clones and leaves some out. The repertoire holds roughly 20,000 clones, with less than 90% as singletons. For these receptors, no antigen is known. The treatment denotes: AdE1-LMPpoly-expanded autologous EBV-specific T-cell therapy followed by anti-PD-1 nivolumab. Material: CD8+ T cells from blood, obtained at roughly day 35 from a patient whose treatment included autologous EBV-specific T cells and nivolumab. The receptors stem from a middle-aged man with nasopharyngeal carcinoma.

The chain couples TRBV4-3 to TRBJ2-7, with TRBD2 as a possible D gene (6 bases). Trimming pared 0 bases from V and 0 bases from J, leaving 15 bases between. This CDR3 has 17 amino acids. Germline V gene sequence: CDR1 LGHNA, CDR2 YSLEER. CDR3 amino acids: CASSQDRGLGYSYEQYF. CDR3 nucleotide sequence: TGCGCCAGCAGCCAAGATCGGGGACTGGGGTACTCCTACGAGCAGTACTTC.

This chain uses TRBV7-2 with TRBJ1-3, with D unresolved. This CDR3 is built from 15 residues. The ends were cut back, 6 bases at V and 0 bases at J, with 12 bases in the middle. CDR1 and CDR2 from the germline V gene are SGHTA and FQGNSA. CDR3 DNA sequence: TGTGCCAGCAGTCAGGACGGAATCTCTGGAAACACCATATATTTT. It specifies CASSQDGISGNTIYF.

The V gene is TRBV27, the J gene TRBJ2-1, with 8 bases identical to TRBD2. After removal of 11 bases from V and 9 bases from J, the junction contained 15 bases not matched to a gene. From germline, CDR1 is MNHEY and CDR2 SMNVEV (reference sequence). The length of the CDR3 is 14 residues. This CDR3 reads CAVHLTGGPGEQFF. In DNA, the CDR3 is TGTGCCGTCCACCTAACGGGGGGGCCGGGTGAGCAGTTCTTC.

This chain connects TRBV5-1 to TRBJ2-3, with 7 bases lining up with TRBD1. The germline gives CDR1 SGHRS, CDR2 YFSETQ. This CDR3 comprises 15 residues. J gave up 6 bases and V 3 bases, and 10 bases lay outside the gene matches. CDR3 in DNA: TGCGCCAGCAGCTCCCGACAGGGTCCTATCGATACGCAGTATTTT. This translates into CASSSRQGPIDTQYF.

A single count supports this clone. The chain has TRBV15 and TRBJ2-6, with D possibly being TRBD1 (6 bases). The CDR3 loop spans 19 amino acids. Germline assignment: CDR1 LNHNV and CDR2 YYDKDF (reference sequence). Deletions cut 4 bases from V and 0 bases from J, with 19 bases between. This chain's CDR3 is CATSIGQRKDFSGANVLTF. In DNA form, the CDR3 reads TGTGCCACCAGCATCGGACAGAGAAAAGACTTCTCTGGGGCCAACGTCCTGACTTTC.

V usage is TRBV27 and J usage is TRBJ1-2, with D possibly TRBD1 on 5 matching bases. The CDR3 extends over 14 amino acids. The germline gives CDR1 MNHEY, CDR2 SMNVEV (reference sequence). Trimming shortened V by 6 bases and J by 4 bases, and 15 bases separated the two germline ends. In DNA, the CDR3 is TGTGCCAGCAGATACTCTTCCCAGGGCTATGGCTACACCTTC. Amino acid sequence: CASRYSSQGYGYTF.

J is TRBJ2-3 and V is TRBV27; a weak D match, TRBD2 (6 bases). The V end lost 8 bases, the J end lost 3 bases, and 12 bases lay between the germline ends. The CDR3 loop spans 13 amino acids. Germline V gene sequence: CDR1 MNHEY, CDR2 SMNVEV (reference sequence). In nucleotides, the CDR3 is TGTGCCAGCGGTCGGGGGAAGACAGATACGCAGTATTTT. Amino acid sequence: CASGRGKTDTQYF.

The chain links TRBV6-2 or TRBV6-3 to TRBJ1-4; D is unclear. This CDR3 has 13 residues. Deletions cut 4 bases from V and 4 bases from J, with 7 bases between. CDR1 is MNHEY, CDR2 SVGEGT, per germline. CDR3 nucleotides: TGTGCCAGCAGTTCAGGTGATAATGAAAAACTGTTTTTT. Translation gives CASSSGDNEKLFF.

The J gene is TRBJ2-2, the V gene TRBV9; D not certain. The CDR3 loop spans 13 amino acids. Germline V gene lookup returns CDR1 SGDLS and CDR2 YYNGEE. V was trimmed by 5 bases and J by 4 bases, leaving 9 bases between them. The CDR3 protein is CASRGPATGELFF. CDR3 coding DNA: TGTGCCAGCAGAGGGCCGGCCACCGGGGAGCTGTTTTTT.

The CDR3 reads CASSLGTDTQYF. CDR3 nucleotides: TGTGCCAGCAGCTTAGGAACAGATACGCAGTATTTT. The chain has TRBV7-9 and TRBJ2-3, with unresolved D. CDR1 and CDR2 (germline): SEHNR, FQNEAQ (reference sequence). The CDR3 is 12 residues long. V gave up 1 base and J gave up 3 bases, with 2 bases separating them.

The chain is built from TRBV4-3 and TRBJ2-2; D is unclear. V lost 2 bases to trimming and J lost 5 bases, with 3 bases between them. The CDR3 loop spans 12 amino acids. Germline values: CDR1 LGHNA, CDR2 YSLEER. CDR3 sequence (DNA): TGCGCCAGCAGCCAATCGACCGGGGAGCTGTTTTTT. This codes for CASSQSTGELFF.

This chain connects TRBV18 to TRBJ2-2; D is possibly TRBD1 (5 bases). V was clipped by 3 bases and J by 7 bases, with 12 bases between them. In germline, CDR1 is KGHSH, CDR2 LQKENI. The length of the CDR3 is 14 residues. Here the CDR3 reads CASSPAGPNGELFF. The CDR3 bases are TGTGCCAGCTCACCGGCAGGGCCTAACGGGGAGCTGTTTTTT.

The CDR3 region is CASTYTPPETQYF. In DNA form, the CDR3 reads TGTGCCAGCACCTACACACCGCCTGAGACCCAGTACTTC. The gene calls are TRBV12-3 or TRBV12-4 and TRBJ2-5, with unresolved D. The length of the CDR3 is 13 residues. The ends were cut back, 7 bases at V and 5 bases at J, with 14 bases in the middle.